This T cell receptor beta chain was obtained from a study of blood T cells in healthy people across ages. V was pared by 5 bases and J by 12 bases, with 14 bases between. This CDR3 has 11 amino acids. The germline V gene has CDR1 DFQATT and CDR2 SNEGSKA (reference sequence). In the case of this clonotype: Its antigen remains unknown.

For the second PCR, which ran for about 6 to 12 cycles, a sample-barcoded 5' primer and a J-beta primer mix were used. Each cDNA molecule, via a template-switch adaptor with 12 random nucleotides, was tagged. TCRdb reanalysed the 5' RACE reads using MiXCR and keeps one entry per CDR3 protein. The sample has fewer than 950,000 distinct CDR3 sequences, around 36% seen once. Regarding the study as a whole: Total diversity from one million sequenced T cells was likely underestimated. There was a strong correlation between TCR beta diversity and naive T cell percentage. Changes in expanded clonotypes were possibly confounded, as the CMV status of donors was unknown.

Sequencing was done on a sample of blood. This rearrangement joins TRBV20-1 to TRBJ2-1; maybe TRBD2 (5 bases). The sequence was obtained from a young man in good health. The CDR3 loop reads CSADSGRGQFF. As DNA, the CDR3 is TGCAGTGCTGACTCGGGGAGAGGGCAGTTCTTC.